This note documents a single TCR beta chain sequence. The antigen is undetermined. Germline loops: CDR1 LNHNV, CDR2 YYDKDF (reference sequence). This CDR3 has 15 residues. Trimming shortened V by 0 bases and J by 3 bases, and 11 bases separated the two germline ends. These data belong to a study of post-analysis software for immune sequencing data. Unique molecular identifiers had been added to the TCR beta cDNA libraries. MiXCR, applied by TCRdb to the PCR reads, yields one record per CDR3 protein. The sample lists 350,000 to 500,000 distinct CDR3 sequences; 30% to 40% were seen once. Points from the study as a whole: There were five or six TRBV segments more frequent in patients than controls, and TRBV5-6, TRBV5-1 and TRBV20-1 were among them. Samples from one preparation batch, clustered by F measure, grouped strongly together.

The chain has TRBV15 and TRBJ2-5; weak D call: TRBD1 (5 bases). What was sequenced was blood. The clonotype was recovered from a girl aged 2-10 years with multiple sclerosis. CDR3 loop: CATSRDVSREETQYF. As DNA, the CDR3 is TGTGCCACCAGCAGAGATGTTAGCAGGGAAGAGACCCAGTACTTC.